The present T cell receptor (beta chain) was sequenced within a study of T cells after yellow fever vaccination. Germline V gene data show CDR1 as SQVTM and CDR2 as ANQGSEA. The CDR3 consists of 13 residues. Trimming took off 5 bases at V and 2 bases at J, with 11 bases between the two ends. TCRdb independently ran MiXCR on the 5' RACE reads; one entry per CDR3 protein. The profile shows about 180,000 distinct CDR3 sequences, approximately 6.2% of them singletons. This clonotype was seen only a few times. Its antigen is not identified. Broader study findings: A large majority of primary-vaccination clones showed up again after the booster (about 96% CD4, around 90% CD8). A weaker but faster secondary response was observed, peaking on day 5 versus 15. Within FACS-sorted repertoires, abundant clonotypes contaminating from the bulk population could be present.

V is TRBV29-1 and J is TRBJ2-3; D perhaps matches TRBD1 (6 bases). Sequenced material: CD4+ T cells sorted from PBMCs, taken on the day of the first yellow fever vaccination. The TCR was taken from a young man who received the YFV17D yellow fever vaccine. DNA of the CDR3: TGCAGCGTTCGGCCAGGGGCCACAGATACGCAGTATTTT. Amino acids: CSVRPGATDTQYF.